The 7 T cell receptor beta chains in this list originate from one sample, sequenced in a study of T cell responses to AZD1222 COVID-19 vaccine. Data came from immunoSEQ multiplex PCR; TCRdb stores just in-frame clones and leaves some out. The top ten hold approximately 1.6% of the sample, which has under 150,000 clones, roughly 90% seen once. Sequenced here: peripheral blood, sampled 28 days after the second AZD1222 dose. These receptors were obtained from an adult who received the AZD1222 COVID-19 vaccine.

The CDR3 bases are TGTGCCAGCAGGGAGCGGGGCTTCGTGAACTATGGCTACACCTTC. It specifies CASRERGFVNYGYTF. The rearrangement links TRBV2 to TRBJ1-2, with a weak D call TRBD1 (5 bases). The CDR3 runs 15 residues. Germline loops: CDR1 SNHLY, CDR2 FYNNEI. Trimming stripped 6 bases from V and 2 bases from J, with 16 bases between.

In its sample, this clone was seen once. The chain employs TRBV18 and TRBJ2-1; D uncertain. The CDR3 spans 12 residues. The V gene lost 2 bases and the J gene lost 8 bases, with 7 bases spanning the gap. From germline, CDR1 is KGHSH and CDR2 LQKENI. The CDR3 bases are TGTGCCAGCTCACCAATTGAGGATGAGCAGTTCTTC. It specifies CASSPIEDEQFF.

The chain has TRBV9 and TRBJ1-2, with a tentative D call TRBD1 (5 bases). This CDR3 region has 14 residues. The ends were cut back, 3 bases at V and 4 bases at J, with 13 bases in the middle. Germline-derived CDR1 and CDR2 are SGDLS and YYNGEE. CDR3 nucleotides: TGTGCCAGCAGCGCAGGGTTAGGAGCCTATGGCTACACCTTC. Its protein product is CASSAGLGAYGYTF.

This chain links TRBV5-1 with TRBJ2-5, with D perhaps matching TRBD1 or TRBD2 (5 bases each). Germline CDR1 reads SGHRS; CDR2 reads YFSETQ. This CDR3 comprises 15 residues. The ends were cut back, 0 bases at V and 5 bases at J, with 14 bases in the middle. CDR3: CASSLVGAGVETQYF. DNA of the CDR3: TGCGCCAGCAGCTTGGTCGGGGCCGGGGTGGAGACCCAGTACTTC.

This clone was seen a few times. The chain couples TRBV5-1 to TRBJ2-5; 13 nucleotides agree with TRBD2. The V gene's germline CDR1 is SGHRS and CDR2 YFSETQ. Germline trimming cut 4 bases from V and 2 bases from J; bases unmatched to any gene: 8. The CDR3 is made up of 17 amino acids. CDR3 coding DNA: TGCGCCAGCAGCGTCGGACTAGCGGGGGACTTACAAGAGACCCAGTACTTC. Protein product: CASSVGLAGDLQETQYF.

J is TRBJ1-3 and V is TRBV6-6, with D unclear. The CDR3 totals 15 residues. Germline V gives CDR1 MNHNY, CDR2 SVGAGI (reference sequence). Trimming shortened V by 2 bases and J by 2 bases, and 10 bases separated the two germline ends. CDR3 DNA sequence: TGTGCCAGCAGTTACGCGAACCCAGCTGGAAACACCATATATTTT. Amino acid sequence: CASSYANPAGNTIYF.

The chain carries TRBV5-6 and TRBJ1-1; D gene unclear. The CDR3 sequence is 16 residues long. The germline gives CDR1 SGHDT, CDR2 YYEEEE. V lost 1 base, J lost 4 bases, and 17 bases lay in between. CDR3 residues: CASSLRVRVSSTEAFF. CDR3 nucleotides: TGTGCCAGCAGCTTGAGGGTTCGGGTGAGCAGCACTGAAGCTTTCTTT.